This T cell receptor (beta chain) was sequenced for a study of T cell clones after liver transplantation. Study-level background: Tolerant meant at least one year fully off immunosuppression without liver enzymes above twice normal. Draws occurred before transplant, before withdrawal, and after complete or failed withdrawal.

This CDR3 is 16 amino acids long. CDR1 is MNHEY and CDR2 is SMNVEV in the germline V gene (reference sequence). The V gene lost 5 bases and the J gene lost 1 base, with 16 bases spanning the gap. Assay used: immunoSEQ multiplex PCR; TCRdb lists only in-frame clones, some missing. The sample carries approximately 68,000 clones, 75% to 90% recorded once. The source material was CD4+ T cells from blood, sampled before liver transplant. The J gene is TRBJ2-3, the V gene TRBV27; a weak D match, TRBD2 (6 bases). The sequence was collected from a human donor who received a liver transplant. The CDR3 spells CASSIQSGLRTDTQYF. The CDR3 coding sequence is TGTGCCAGCAGTATACAATCGGGACTCCGCACAGATACGCAGTATTTT.